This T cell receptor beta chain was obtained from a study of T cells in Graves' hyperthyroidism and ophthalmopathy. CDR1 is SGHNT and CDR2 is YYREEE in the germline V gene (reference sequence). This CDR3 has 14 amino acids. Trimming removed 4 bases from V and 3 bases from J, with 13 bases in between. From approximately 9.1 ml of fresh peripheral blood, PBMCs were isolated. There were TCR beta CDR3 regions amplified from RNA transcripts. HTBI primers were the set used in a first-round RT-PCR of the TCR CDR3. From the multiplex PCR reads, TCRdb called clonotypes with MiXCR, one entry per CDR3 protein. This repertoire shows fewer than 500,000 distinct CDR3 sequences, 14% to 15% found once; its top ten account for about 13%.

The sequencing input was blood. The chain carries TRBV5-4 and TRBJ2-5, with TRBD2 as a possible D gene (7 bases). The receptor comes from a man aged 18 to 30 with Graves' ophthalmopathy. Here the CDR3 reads CASSPGGGEETQYF. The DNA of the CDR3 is TGTGCCAGCAGCCCGGGGGGCGGAGAAGAGACCCAGTACTTC. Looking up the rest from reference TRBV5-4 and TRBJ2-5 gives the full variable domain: ETGVTQSPTHLIKTRGQQVTLRCSSQSGHNTVSWYQQALGQGPQFIFQYYREEENGRGNFPPRFSGLQFPNYSSELNVNALELDDSALYLCASSPGGGEETQYFGPGTRLLVL.